This T cell receptor (beta chain) is drawn from a study of CD8+ T cells in alopecia areata. The sequencing template was cDNA reverse transcribed from extracted RNA. Repertoires were generated with immunoSEQ multiplex PCR, while TCRdb's copy carries only in-frame clones and drops some. The sample carries 110,000 to 150,000 clones, approximately 50% recorded once. This clone was recorded a few times. J gave up 0 bases and V 7 bases, and 4 bases lay outside the gene matches. The CDR3 covers 15 residues. CDR1 SNHLY and CDR2 FYNNEI come from the germline V gene. This sample comprised CD4+ T cells sorted from blood, obtained at week 0. This chain connects TRBV2 to TRBJ2-1, with 9 positions matching TRBD2. The sequence was obtained from a human donor with alopecia areata. The DNA of the CDR3 is TGTGCCAGCAAGGCGGGAGGGGTCTCCTACAATGAGCAGTTCTTC. Encoded protein: CASKAGGVSYNEQFF.